A single sample gave rise to the 9 T cell receptor beta chains below, sequenced in a study of cytomegalovirus exposure and HLA in healthy donors. This PCR relied on a set of 60 Vbeta primers and 13 Jbeta primers. Clones were read by immunoSEQ multiplex PCR, and TCRdb kept only the in-frame ones, dropping some. Altogether some 180,000 clones are present, over 65% being singletons, with the ten largest covering just under 3%. Sequenced material: PBMCs. These receptors were collected from a woman aged 25 to 39 in good health and CMV-seronegative.

The chain carries TRBV5-1 and TRBJ2-1, with TRBD2 matching over 9 bases. Germline CDR1 and CDR2: SGHRS and YFSETQ. This CDR3 is built from 15 residues. V lost 4 bases and J lost 4; bases outside the gene matches: 6. The CDR3 here is CASSPGTSPYNEQFF. In DNA form, the CDR3 reads TGCGCCAGCAGCCCGGGGACTAGCCCATACAATGAGCAGTTCTTC.

The J gene is TRBJ1-1, the V gene TRBV6-5; 9 bases map to TRBD1. The CDR3 runs 14 residues. After removal of 2 bases from V and 5 bases from J, the junction contained 3 bases not matched to a gene. In germline, CDR1 is MNHEY, CDR2 SVGAGI. For the CDR3, the DNA is TGTGCCAGCAGTTACCTGGACAGGGGAACTGAAGCTTTCTTT. Residues: CASSYLDRGTEAFF.

The chain couples TRBV29-1 to TRBJ2-7; 10 bases map to TRBD1. Trimming took 1 base from V and 5 from J; bases not matched to a gene: 11. This CDR3 spans 16 amino acids. Germline values: CDR1 SQVTM, CDR2 ANQGSEA. This chain's CDR3 is CSVEGTGGDYNHEQYF. The CDR3 DNA reads TGCAGCGTTGAAGGGACAGGGGGAGATTATAACCACGAGCAGTACTTC.

The chain carries TRBV5-1 and TRBJ2-5; 8 bases map to TRBD1. Germline V lookup: CDR1 SGHRS, CDR2 YFSETQ. V lost 0 bases and J lost 5; bases outside the gene matches: 9. The CDR3 is made up of 16 amino acids. This CDR3 reads CASSLGSGGVHETQYF. DNA of the CDR3: TGCGCCAGCAGCTTGGGTTCAGGGGGCGTCCACGAGACCCAGTACTTC.

This clone was seen a few times. The chain has TRBV6-1 and TRBJ1-2; 7 nucleotides agree with TRBD1. The CDR3 runs 14 residues. V gave up 1 base and J gave up 2 bases; unmatched junction bases: 1. The germline gives CDR1 MNHNS, CDR2 SASEGT. The CDR3 nucleotides read TGTGCCAGCAGTGAAGGGACAGGCAACTATGGCTACACCTTC. This encodes CASSEGTGNYGYTF.

Here the CDR3 reads CASSLVEFDEQYF. The CDR3, as DNA: TGTGCCAGCAGCCTAGTCGAGTTCGACGAGCAGTACTTC. V and J are TRBV11-3 and TRBJ2-7; the D is unclear. In germline, CDR1 is SGHNT, CDR2 YENEEA. Trimming stripped 5 bases from V and 5 bases from J, with 13 bases between. The CDR3 spans 13 residues.

J is TRBJ2-7 and V is TRBV2; 9 nucleotides align to TRBD2. V lost 8 bases and J lost 7; bases outside the gene matches: 21. The CDR3 runs 17 residues. From germline, CDR1 is SNHLY and CDR2 FYNNEI. The DNA for the CDR3 is TGTGCCAGCTTTAGTGGACCTAGCGGGGCCGCAATCTGGGAGCAGTACTTC. Its protein product is CASFSGPSGAAIWEQYF.

The chain has TRBV30 and TRBJ2-1, with 12 bases lining up with TRBD2. The CDR3 has 17 amino acids. V gave up 2 bases and J gave up 9 bases; unmatched junction bases: 14. From germline, CDR1 is GTSNPN and CDR2 SVGIG (reference sequence). The CDR3, as DNA: TGTGCCTGGAGTCCCACCAGGACTAGCGGGGTACTCAGTGAGCAGTTCTTC. Amino acids: CAWSPTRTSGVLSEQFF.

This chain links TRBV9 with TRBJ1-2; 10 bases agree with TRBD1. V shed 4 bases, J shed 8 bases, and the junction held 14 bases outside the gene matches. Germline V gene data show CDR1 as SGDLS and CDR2 as YYNGEE. The CDR3 length is 16 residues. The CDR3 loop is CASSPTGQGVTRGYTF. CDR3 in DNA: TGTGCCAGCAGCCCAACCGGACAGGGGGTAACGAGAGGCTACACCTTC.